These T cell receptor beta chains were read from a single sample in a study of CD8+ T cells in alopecia areata. Assay used: immunoSEQ multiplex PCR; TCRdb lists only in-frame clones, some missing. This repertoire shows 60,000 to 85,000 clones, 29% found once; its top ten account for about 16%. The source was CD8+ T cells sorted from blood, collected at week 4, from a patient treated with tofacitinib. These receptors were obtained from a human donor with alopecia areata. Both conserved end residues are part of each CDR3. The D gene is left open where the match is weak. Not every row has a clone size; where given, it reads once, few, many or a size class.

d_gene | j_gene | abundance | v_gene | CDR3nt | CDR3aa
- | TRBJ2-5 | - | TRBV30 | TGTGCCTGGAGTGCCGGGACGGTGCCGGAGACCCAGTACTTC | CAWSAGTVPETQYF
- | TRBJ2-1 | few | TRBV29-1 | TGCAGTGTGGCGGGCGACACCTCCCACAATGAGCAGTTCTTC | CSVAGDTSHNEQFF
TRBD2 | TRBJ2-7 | few | TRBV5-1 | TGCGCCAGCAGCTTCCTAACTAGCGGGAGGTACGAGCAGTACTTC | CASSFLTSGRYEQYF
- | TRBJ1-1 | - | TRBV29-1 | TGCAGCGCCCGCTGGGGGGCTGAAGCTTTCTTT | CSARWGAEAFF
TRBD1 | TRBJ2-5 | few | TRBV7-9 | TGTGCCAGCAGCTTTGGACAGGGGTTAGAGACCCAGTACTTC | CASSFGQGLETQYF
- | TRBJ2-4 | - | TRBV5-4 | TGTGCCACCTTTTCCAAAAACATTCAGTACTTC | CATFSKNIQYF
- | TRBJ2-1 | - | TRBV29-1 | TGCAGCGTTATTCAAAGGGTCAGGGGACGAGACAATGAGCAGTTCTTC | CSVIQRVRGRDNEQFF
TRBD1 | TRBJ1-2 | - | TRBV7-9 | TGTGCCAGCAGCGTTCCAGGGACAGGGAATGGCTACACCTTC | CASSVPGTGNGYTF
- | TRBJ1-1 | - | TRBV29-1 | TGCAGCACAATTGAGGGACCTGAAGCTTTCTTT | CSTIEGPEAFF
- | TRBJ1-2 | - | TRBV6-5 | TGTGCCAGCAGTTATGGGCAACCCTATGGCTACACCTTC | CASSYGQPYGYTF
- | TRBJ1-1 | few | TRBV5-6 | TGTGCCAGCAGCTCCTCGGGGGCTGCGACTGAAGCTTTCTTT | CASSSSGAATEAFF
- | TRBJ2-1 | few | TRBV7-9 | TGTGCCAGCAGCTTGCGGTTTGATGAGCAGTTCTTC | CASSLRFDEQFF
- | TRBJ1-3 | - | TRBV30 | TGTGCCTGGAGTGCGGGAATCAGCGAAGACACCATATATTTT | CAWSAGISEDTIYF
TRBD1 | TRBJ1-5 | many | TRBV27 | TGTGCCAGCAGTTTATCGGGGACAGGGCGAATATCCCAGCATTTT | CASSLSGTGRISQHF
- | TRBJ2-2 | few | TRBV29-1 | TGCAGCGTCGGCAGGAACACCGGGGAGCTGTTTTTT | CSVGRNTGELFF
TRBD1 | TRBJ2-7 | - | TRBV5-1 | TGCGCCAGCAGCTTGGGGACAGGGATGCACGAGCAGTACTTC | CASSLGTGMHEQYF
- | TRBJ2-7 | - | TRBV29-1 | TGCAGCGTGAGGGGGACTACTTTCTCCTACGAGCAGTACTTC | CSVRGTTFSYEQYF
- | TRBJ2-6 | - | TRBV6-1 | TGTGCCAGCAGTCCTCAGTTTGCCGGGGCCAACGTCCTGACTTTC | CASSPQFAGANVLTF
- | TRBJ2-3 | - | TRBV27 | TGTGCCAGCAGCAAATTCAGGGCGAGCACAGATACGCAGTATTTT | CASSKFRASTDTQYF
- | TRBJ2-1 | few | TRBV9 | TGTGCCAGCAGCGTAGAGGGGGACTCCTACAATGAGCAGTTCTTC | CASSVEGDSYNEQFF
- | TRBJ2-6 | few | TRBV29-1 | TGCAGCGCTATCCCTCAGTCCCCTGGGGCCAACGTCCTGACTTTC | CSAIPQSPGANVLTF
TRBD2 | TRBJ2-1 | few | TRBV27 | TGTGCCAGCAGTTTCACCCCGGGACTAGCGGGAGAGAACAATGAGCAGTTCTTC | CASSFTPGLAGENNEQFF
- | TRBJ2-3 | few | TRBV2 | TGTGCCAGCAGTGAAGGGGCAGATACGCAGTATTTT | CASSEGADTQYF
- | TRBJ2-7 | few | TRBV5-1 | TGCGCCAGCAGCCAGGGATCCCCGGGCTACGAGCAGTACTTC | CASSQGSPGYEQYF
- | TRBJ2-1 | medium-sized | TRBV7-2 | TGTGCCAGCAGCTTCGAGACGCCGACCTACAATGAGCAGTTCTTC | CASSFETPTYNEQFF
- | TRBJ2-7 | - | TRBV27 | TGTGCCAGCAGTGCGAACGGCGAGCAGTACTTC | CASSANGEQYF
- | TRBJ2-5 | - | TRBV10-3 | TGTGCCATCAGTGCCGGCGCGGACAGAGAAGAGACCCAGTACTTC | CAISAGADREETQYF
- | TRBJ1-1 | few | TRBV9 | TGTGCCAGCAGCGCAACAGGGAACATCATGAACACTGAAGCTTTCTTT | CASSATGNIMNTEAFF
TRBD1 | TRBJ2-5 | - | TRBV29-1 | TGCAGCGTTGGATGGAGGGGACAGGCCGGAGAGACCCAGTACTTC | CSVGWRGQAGETQYF
- | TRBJ2-3 | - | TRBV7-3 | TGTGCCAGCAGCTTAGAGGTCACAGATACGCAGTATTTT | CASSLEVTDTQYF
- | TRBJ2-7 | - | TRBV25-1 | TGTGCCAGCAGTGATGGTTCTTCCAGGCACGAGCAGTACTTC | CASSDGSSRHEQYF
- | TRBJ2-2 | - | TRBV29-1 | TGCAGCGTAGTGAACACCGGGGAGCTGTTTTTT | CSVVNTGELFF
- | TRBJ1-2 | once | TRBV29-1 | TGCAGCGTTGAATTGGGGGCGACTGGGCGAAACTATGGCTACACCTTC | CSVELGATGRNYGYTF
- | TRBJ2-2 | - | TRBV9 | TGTGCCAGCAGCGTAGCGTGGGACGGGGAGCTGTTTTTT | CASSVAWDGELFF
- | TRBJ2-3 | few | TRBV9 | TGTGCCAGCAGCGTAGCTACGGGGCAGCCCGGGGATACGCAGTATTTT | CASSVATGQPGDTQYF